The clone carrying this TCR beta chain was detected once. The antigen is undetermined. An end of the junction differs from the germline gene, which may be a read error. The record originates from a study of tumor-infiltrating lymphocytes in primary liver carcinoma. About the research overall: Subjects presented with primary liver carcinoma managed by surgical resection.

Priming with a constant-region primer yielded TCR beta cDNA from 400 to 550 ng total RNA. Three nested multiplex PCR rounds, a slightly modified ARM-PCR method, built the TCR beta libraries. TRBV1-TRBV30 forward primers paired with a C-beta reverse primer were used in the first two PCR rounds, which ran roughly 11 cycles each. TCRdb fed the multiplex PCR reads into MiXCR, producing one record per CDR3 protein. Seen here are approximately 300,000 distinct CDR3 sequences, around three fifths observed once, and the top ten hold about 8.4%. The CDR3 loop spans 14 amino acids. Study observations and caveats: The use of bulk unsorted samples meant that CD4+ and CD8+ repertoires were not compared.

Germline DNA was extracted alongside blood RNA, which was obtained from unsorted whole blood. Every patient had chronic HBV infection and was treatment-naive. This chain uses TRBV12-3 or TRBV12-4 with TRBJ2-5; D not certain. This TCR was sampled from a man aged 35-49 years with primary liver carcinoma and hepatitis B virus infection. Material: peripheral blood. CDR3 region: CTSSFITAQETQYF. CDR3 nucleotides: TGTACCAGTAGTTTTATTACAGCACAAGAGACCCAGTACTTC.